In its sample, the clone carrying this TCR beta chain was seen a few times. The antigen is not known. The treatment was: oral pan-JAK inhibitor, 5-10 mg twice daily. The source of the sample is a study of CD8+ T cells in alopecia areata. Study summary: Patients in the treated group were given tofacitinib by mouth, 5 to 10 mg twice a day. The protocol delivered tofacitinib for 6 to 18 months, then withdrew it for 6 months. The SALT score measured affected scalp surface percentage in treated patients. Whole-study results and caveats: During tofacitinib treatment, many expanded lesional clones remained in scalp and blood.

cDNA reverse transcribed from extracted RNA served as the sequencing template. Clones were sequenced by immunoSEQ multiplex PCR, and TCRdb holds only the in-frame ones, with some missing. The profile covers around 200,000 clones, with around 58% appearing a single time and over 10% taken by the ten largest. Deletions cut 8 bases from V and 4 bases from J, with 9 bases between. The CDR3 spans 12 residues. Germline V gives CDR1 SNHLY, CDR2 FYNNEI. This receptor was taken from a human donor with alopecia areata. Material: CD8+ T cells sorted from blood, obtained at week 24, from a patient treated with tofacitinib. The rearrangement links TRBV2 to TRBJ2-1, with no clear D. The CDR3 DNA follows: TGTGCCAGCCAAGGTCGTTACAATGAGCAGTTCTTC. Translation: CASQGRYNEQFF.